A single sample is the source of the 20 T cell receptor beta chains below, sequenced in a study of Ad26.COV2.S vaccination and SARS-CoV-2 variants. Method: immunoSEQ multiplex PCR; TCRdb's copy keeps in-frame clones and lacks some. The sample lists 440,000 or so clones; about 90% were seen once. Treatment denoted: approximately 18 received Ad26.COV2.S at low or high dose, single or two shots; 5 received placebo; per-sample allocation not given. The samples were gathered on day 63 after the first injection of vaccine or placebo. The sample here was peripheral blood, taken in a trial of Ad26.COV2.S vaccine versus placebo. All receptors derive from a person between 18 and 65 years old who received the Ad26.COV2.S COVID-19 vaccine or a placebo.

The chain has TRBV11-2 and TRBJ1-6; 8 bases are shared with TRBD1. The ends lost 4 bases at V and 8 bases at J; junction bases unmatched: 4. The CDR3 is 14 amino acids. Per germline, CDR1 SGHAT and CDR2 FQNNGV. The CDR3 DNA sequence: TGTGCCAGCAGCTCCGGACAGGGCTATTCACCCCTCCACTTT. Translated: CASSSGQGYSPLHF.

The chain couples TRBV6-6 to TRBJ1-1; D uncertain. CDR1 is MNHNY and CDR2 is SVGAGI in the germline V gene (reference sequence). V was trimmed by 6 bases and J by 11 bases, leaving 10 bases between them. The CDR3 is 10 amino acids. The CDR3 DNA reads as TGTGCCAGCAGCCGGGAACAGGCTTTCTTT. Protein sequence: CASSREQAFF.

CDR3 amino acids: CAISEPGVGNEQFF. CDR3 bases: TGTGCCATCAGTGAGCCGGGAGTTGGCAATGAGCAGTTCTTC. The J gene is TRBJ2-1, the V gene TRBV10-3, with D tentatively TRBD2 (6 bases). V was pared by 2 bases and J by 6 bases, with 11 bases between. The CDR3 spans 14 residues. CDR1 and CDR2 from the germline V gene are ENHRY and SYGVKD.

The chain has TRBV7-7 and TRBJ1-6; D is perhaps TRBD1 (6 bases). The CDR3 sequence is 13 residues long. Germline V gives CDR1 SSHAT, CDR2 FNYEAQ (reference sequence). V lost 4 bases and J lost 10, with 11 bases in between. CDR3 coding DNA: TGTGCCAGCAGCTCAGGGGATGGGTCACCCCTCCACTTT. Its protein product is CASSSGDGSPLHF.

Here the CDR3 reads CASSLGGREQYF. Here the CDR3 DNA reads TGTGCCAGCAGCCTCGGGGGGCGCGAGCAGTACTTC. The rearrangement joins TRBV6-2 or TRBV6-3 to TRBJ2-7; D possibly corresponds to TRBD2 (7 bases). V was pared by 6 bases and J by 6 bases, with 12 bases between. This CDR3 region has 12 residues. Germline CDR1 MNHEY, CDR2 SVGEGT.

The rearrangement links TRBV9 to TRBJ1-2, with 7 bases identical to TRBD1. This CDR3 has 16 amino acids. The J segment lost 4 bases and the V segment lost 1 base, leaving 10 bases of the junction unmatched. The germline gives CDR1 SGDLS, CDR2 YYNGEE. In DNA, the CDR3 is TGTGCCAGCAGCGTACTCGGGACAGAGTCCGGCTATGGCTACACCTTC. This codes for CASSVLGTESGYGYTF.

The chain is built from TRBV19 and TRBJ2-7, with 10 bases aligning to TRBD1. Per the germline V gene, CDR1 is LNHDA and CDR2 is SQIVND (reference sequence). The J segment lost 3 bases and the V segment lost 7 bases, leaving 6 bases of the junction unmatched. The CDR3 contains 14 residues. CDR3 sequence reads: CASTEDRGDYEQYF. The CDR3 nucleotides read TGTGCCAGTACCGAGGACAGGGGGGACTACGAGCAGTACTTC.

The rearrangement joins TRBV7-2 to TRBJ2-7; 12 nucleotides align to TRBD2. CDR3 length: 14 amino acids. V shed 4 bases, J shed 6 bases, and the junction held 4 bases outside the gene matches. CDR1 is SGHTA, CDR2 FQGNSA, per germline. CDR3: CASSSSGRASEQYF. The CDR3 DNA is TGTGCCAGCAGCTCTAGCGGGAGGGCCTCCGAGCAGTACTTC. The full variable domain, in which reference TRBV7-2 and TRBJ2-7 provide the parts outside the CDR3, is GAGVSQSPSNKVTEKGKDVELRCDPISGHTALYWYRQSLGQGLEFLIYFQGNSAPDKSGLPSDRFSAERTGGSVSTLTIQRTQQEDSAVYLCASSSSGRASEQYFGPGTRLTVT.

The chain carries TRBV5-1 and TRBJ1-2, with 10 positions matching TRBD1. CDR1 and CDR2 (germline): SGHRS, YFSETQ. Germline trimming cut 5 bases from V and 2 bases from J; bases unmatched to any gene: 3. This CDR3 has 14 residues. CDR3 residues: CASSLGQGNYGYTF. The CDR3 DNA reads TGCGCCAGCAGTCTGGGACAGGGGAACTATGGCTACACCTTC.

The chain joins TRBV2 to TRBJ2-7, with D perhaps matching TRBD1 (6 bases). This CDR3 spans 14 amino acids. Looked up from germline, CDR1 is SNHLY and CDR2 is FYNNEI. V was clipped by 1 base and J by 6 bases, with 13 bases between them. CDR3 in amino acids: CASSEDRAISEQYF. As DNA, the CDR3 is TGTGCCAGCAGTGAAGACAGGGCTATCAGCGAGCAGTACTTC. The whole variable domain, remainder taken from reference TRBV2 and TRBJ2-7, is EPEVTQTPSHQVTQMGQEVILRCVPISNHLYFYWYRQILGQKVEFLVSFYNNEISEKSEIFDDQFSVERPDGSNFTLKIRSTKLEDSAMYFCASSEDRAISEQYFGPGTRLTVT.

The chain joins TRBV18 to TRBJ2-3, with 9 bases aligning to TRBD2. Looked up from germline, CDR1 is KGHSH and CDR2 is LQKENI. The CDR3 extends over 17 amino acids. Trimming took 2 bases from V and 6 from J; bases not matched to a gene: 12. As DNA, the CDR3 is TGTGCCAGCTCACCATTTGCGGCGGGAGGGCCAGGTGATACGCAGTATTTT. Protein: CASSPFAAGGPGDTQYF. Drawing the rest from reference TRBV18 and TRBJ2-3, the complete variable domain is NAGVMQNPRHLVRRRGQEARLRCSPMKGHSHVYWYRQLPEEGLKFMVYLQKENIIDESGMPKERFSAEFPKEGPSILRIQQVVRGDSAAYFCASSPFAAGGPGDTQYFGPGTRLTVL.

The J gene is TRBJ2-1, the V gene TRBV28; D perhaps matches TRBD2 (5 bases). The V gene lost 8 bases and the J gene lost 7 bases, with 15 bases spanning the gap. CDR3 length equals 13 residues. Germline V CDR1 and CDR2: MDHEN, SYDVKM. Here the CDR3 reads CASDEGTANEQFF. DNA of the CDR3: TGTGCCAGCGATGAGGGAACGGCGAATGAGCAGTTCTTC.

This clone was seen once. The V call is TRBV18, the J call TRBJ2-7; 8 nucleotides line up with TRBD2. With V trimmed by 0 bases and J by 4 bases, 8 bases remained unmatched. Germline V lookup: CDR1 KGHSH, CDR2 LQKENI. CDR3 length: 16 amino acids. CDR3 nucleotides: TGTGCCAGCTCACCACCGACAGGACTAGCAAGATACGAGCAGTACTTC. It yields the protein CASSPPTGLARYEQYF.

The rearrangement uses TRBV6-6 and TRBJ2-2; D remains ambiguous. V lost 6 bases and J lost 2, with 7 bases in between. Germline-derived CDR1 and CDR2 are MNHNY and SVGAGI (reference sequence). The CDR3 consists of 13 residues. CDR3 sequence (DNA): TGTGCCAGCAGCGCGACAAACACCGGGGAGCTGTTTTTT. The encoded protein is CASSATNTGELFF.

V and J are TRBV4-1 and TRBJ2-2; 8 bases are a match to TRBD1. V was clipped by 4 bases and J by 1 base; unmatched bases: 5. This CDR3 is built from 16 residues. Germline lookup yields CDR1 MGHRA and CDR2 YSYEKL. The chain's CDR3 is CASSPEDRGNTGELFF. The CDR3 nucleotides read TGCGCCAGCAGCCCCGAAGACAGGGGGAACACCGGGGAGCTGTTTTTT.

The V gene is TRBV9, the J gene TRBJ2-1; 13 bases are a match to TRBD2. V trimming: 0 bases; J trimming: 7 bases; junction bases outside the gene matches: 4. The length of the CDR3 is 16 residues. CDR1 is SGDLS and CDR2 is YYNGEE in the germline V gene. DNA for the CDR3: TGTGCCAGCAGCGTAGGGACTAGCGGGAGTATTAATGAGCAGTTCTTC. Residues: CASSVGTSGSINEQFF.

The V and J genes are TRBV15 and TRBJ1-3, with D possibly TRBD1 on 5 matching bases. V was pared by 2 bases and J by 0 bases, with 14 bases between. Germline V gene data show CDR1 as LNHNV and CDR2 as YYDKDF (reference sequence). This CDR3 is built from 17 residues. The chain's CDR3 is CATSRTPTGGSGNTIYF. The CDR3 coding sequence is TGTGCCACCAGCAGAACCCCCACGGGGGGCTCTGGAAACACCATATATTTT.

The chain recombines TRBV5-1 with TRBJ2-3; TRBD1 agrees at 9 bases. The V gene end was trimmed by 4 bases and the J gene end by 0 bases; junction bases not matched to a gene: 3. Germline V gene data show CDR1 as SGHRS and CDR2 as YFSETQ. This CDR3 spans 15 amino acids. CDR3 in amino acids: CASSPGTGSTDTQYF. The CDR3 DNA reads TGCGCCAGCAGCCCCGGGACAGGGAGCACAGATACGCAGTATTTT.

The rearrangement uses TRBV11-2 and TRBJ2-3; 7 bases match TRBD2. With 5 bases clipped from V and 3 bases from J, the junction kept 11 bases outside the gene matches. This CDR3 is built from 16 residues. Germline V lookup: CDR1 SGHAT, CDR2 FQNNGV. The CDR3 DNA follows: TGTGCCAGCAGCCCATCACCGCAGGGAGGGACAGATACGCAGTATTTT. It specifies CASSPSPQGGTDTQYF. Using reference TRBV11-2 and TRBJ2-3 for the parts outside the CDR3, the full variable domain is EAGVAQSPRYKIIEKRQSVAFWCNPISGHATLYWYQQILGQGPKLLIQFQNNGVVDDSQLPKDRFSAERLKGVDSTLKIQPAKLEDSAVYLCASSPSPQGGTDTQYFGPGTRLTVL.

The genes are TRBV28 and TRBJ2-1; TRBD1 aligns across 8 bases. The trim removed 6 bases at V and 7 bases at J, leaving 8 bases unmatched. This CDR3 comprises 14 residues. CDR1 is MDHEN, CDR2 SYDVKM, per germline. CDR3: CASSWTGYENEQFF. Here the CDR3 DNA reads TGTGCCAGCAGCTGGACAGGGTATGAAAATGAGCAGTTCTTC.